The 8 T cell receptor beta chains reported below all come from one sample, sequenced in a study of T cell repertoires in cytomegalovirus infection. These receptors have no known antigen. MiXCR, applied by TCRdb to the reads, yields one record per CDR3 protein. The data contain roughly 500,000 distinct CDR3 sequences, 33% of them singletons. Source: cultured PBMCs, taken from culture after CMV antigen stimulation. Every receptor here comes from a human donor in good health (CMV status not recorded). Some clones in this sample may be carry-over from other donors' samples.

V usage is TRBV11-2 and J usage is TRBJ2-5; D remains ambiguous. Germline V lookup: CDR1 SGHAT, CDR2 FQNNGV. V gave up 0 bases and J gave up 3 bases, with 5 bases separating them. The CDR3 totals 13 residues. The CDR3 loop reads CASSLDLKETQYF. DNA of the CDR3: TGTGCCAGCAGCTTAGATCTGAAAGAGACCCAGTACTTC.

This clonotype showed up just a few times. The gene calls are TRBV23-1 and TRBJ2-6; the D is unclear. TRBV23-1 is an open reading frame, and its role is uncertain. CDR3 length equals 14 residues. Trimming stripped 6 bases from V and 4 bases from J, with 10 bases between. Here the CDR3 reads CASRQVGGANVLTF. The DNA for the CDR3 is TGCGCCAGCAGGCAGGTCGGAGGGGCCAACGTCCTGACTTTC.

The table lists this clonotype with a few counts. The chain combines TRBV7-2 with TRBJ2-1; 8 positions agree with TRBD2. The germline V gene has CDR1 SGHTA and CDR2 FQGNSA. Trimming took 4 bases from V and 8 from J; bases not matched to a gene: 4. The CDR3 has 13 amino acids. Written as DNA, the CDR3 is TGTGCCAGCAGCTCCCGACTAGCGCATGAGCAGTTCTTC. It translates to CASSSRLAHEQFF.

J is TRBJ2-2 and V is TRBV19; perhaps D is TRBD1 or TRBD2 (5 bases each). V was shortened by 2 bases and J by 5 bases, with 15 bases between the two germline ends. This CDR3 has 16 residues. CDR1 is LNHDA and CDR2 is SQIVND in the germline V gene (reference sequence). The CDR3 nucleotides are TGTGCCAGTAGTATAACTGGGACGCCGGGGACCGGGGAGCTGTTTTTT. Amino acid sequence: CASSITGTPGTGELFF. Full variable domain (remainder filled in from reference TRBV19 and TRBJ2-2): DGGITQSPKYLFRKEGQNVTLSCEQNLNHDAMYWYRQDPGQGLRLIYYSQIVNDFQKGDIAEGYSVSREKKESFPLTVTSAQKNPTAFYLCASSITGTPGTGELFFGEGSRLTVL.

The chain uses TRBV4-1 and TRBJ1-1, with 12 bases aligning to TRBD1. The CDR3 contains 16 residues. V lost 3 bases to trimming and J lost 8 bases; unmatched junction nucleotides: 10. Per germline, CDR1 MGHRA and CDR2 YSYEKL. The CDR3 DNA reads TGCGCCAGCAGCCAGCACCCGGGACAGGGGGCTTCCGAAGCTTTCTTT. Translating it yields CASSQHPGQGASEAFF.

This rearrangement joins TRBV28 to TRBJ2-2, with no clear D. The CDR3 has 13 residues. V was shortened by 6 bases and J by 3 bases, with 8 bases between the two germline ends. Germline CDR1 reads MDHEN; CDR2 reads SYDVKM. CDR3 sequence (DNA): TGTGCCAGCAGAGACACCCACACCGGGGAGCTGTTTTTT. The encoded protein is CASRDTHTGELFF.

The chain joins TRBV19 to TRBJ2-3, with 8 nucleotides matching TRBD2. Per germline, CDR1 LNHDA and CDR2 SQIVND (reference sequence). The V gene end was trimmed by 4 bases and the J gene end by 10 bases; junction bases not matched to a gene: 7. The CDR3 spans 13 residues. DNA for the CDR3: TGTGCCAGTAGTAGCGGGAGGACCCTTTCGCAGTATTTT. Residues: CASSSGRTLSQYF.

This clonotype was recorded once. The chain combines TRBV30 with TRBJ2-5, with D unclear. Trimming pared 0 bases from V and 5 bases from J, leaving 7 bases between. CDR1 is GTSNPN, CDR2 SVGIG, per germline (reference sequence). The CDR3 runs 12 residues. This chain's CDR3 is CAWSVAEETQYF. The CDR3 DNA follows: TGTGCCTGGAGTGTAGCTGAGGAGACCCAGTACTTC.